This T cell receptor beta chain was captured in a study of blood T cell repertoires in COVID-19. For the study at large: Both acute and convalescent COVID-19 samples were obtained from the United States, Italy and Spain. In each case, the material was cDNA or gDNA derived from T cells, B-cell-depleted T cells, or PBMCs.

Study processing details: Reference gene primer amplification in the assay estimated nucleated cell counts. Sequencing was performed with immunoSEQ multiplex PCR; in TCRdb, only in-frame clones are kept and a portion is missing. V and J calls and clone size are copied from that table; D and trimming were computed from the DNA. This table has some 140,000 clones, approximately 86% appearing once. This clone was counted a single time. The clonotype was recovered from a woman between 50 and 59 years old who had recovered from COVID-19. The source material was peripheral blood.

The CDR3 nucleotides read TGTGCCAGCAGGTCTACAGGGGGCCCTTCGAAACTGTTTTTT. This codes for CASRSTGGPSKLFF. V and J are TRBV6-5 and TRBJ1-4; TRBD1 matches at 9 bases. Germline V gives CDR1 MNHEY, CDR2 SVGAGI. V dropped 6 bases and J dropped 11; count of bases not matched to a gene: 10. CDR3 size: 14 residues.